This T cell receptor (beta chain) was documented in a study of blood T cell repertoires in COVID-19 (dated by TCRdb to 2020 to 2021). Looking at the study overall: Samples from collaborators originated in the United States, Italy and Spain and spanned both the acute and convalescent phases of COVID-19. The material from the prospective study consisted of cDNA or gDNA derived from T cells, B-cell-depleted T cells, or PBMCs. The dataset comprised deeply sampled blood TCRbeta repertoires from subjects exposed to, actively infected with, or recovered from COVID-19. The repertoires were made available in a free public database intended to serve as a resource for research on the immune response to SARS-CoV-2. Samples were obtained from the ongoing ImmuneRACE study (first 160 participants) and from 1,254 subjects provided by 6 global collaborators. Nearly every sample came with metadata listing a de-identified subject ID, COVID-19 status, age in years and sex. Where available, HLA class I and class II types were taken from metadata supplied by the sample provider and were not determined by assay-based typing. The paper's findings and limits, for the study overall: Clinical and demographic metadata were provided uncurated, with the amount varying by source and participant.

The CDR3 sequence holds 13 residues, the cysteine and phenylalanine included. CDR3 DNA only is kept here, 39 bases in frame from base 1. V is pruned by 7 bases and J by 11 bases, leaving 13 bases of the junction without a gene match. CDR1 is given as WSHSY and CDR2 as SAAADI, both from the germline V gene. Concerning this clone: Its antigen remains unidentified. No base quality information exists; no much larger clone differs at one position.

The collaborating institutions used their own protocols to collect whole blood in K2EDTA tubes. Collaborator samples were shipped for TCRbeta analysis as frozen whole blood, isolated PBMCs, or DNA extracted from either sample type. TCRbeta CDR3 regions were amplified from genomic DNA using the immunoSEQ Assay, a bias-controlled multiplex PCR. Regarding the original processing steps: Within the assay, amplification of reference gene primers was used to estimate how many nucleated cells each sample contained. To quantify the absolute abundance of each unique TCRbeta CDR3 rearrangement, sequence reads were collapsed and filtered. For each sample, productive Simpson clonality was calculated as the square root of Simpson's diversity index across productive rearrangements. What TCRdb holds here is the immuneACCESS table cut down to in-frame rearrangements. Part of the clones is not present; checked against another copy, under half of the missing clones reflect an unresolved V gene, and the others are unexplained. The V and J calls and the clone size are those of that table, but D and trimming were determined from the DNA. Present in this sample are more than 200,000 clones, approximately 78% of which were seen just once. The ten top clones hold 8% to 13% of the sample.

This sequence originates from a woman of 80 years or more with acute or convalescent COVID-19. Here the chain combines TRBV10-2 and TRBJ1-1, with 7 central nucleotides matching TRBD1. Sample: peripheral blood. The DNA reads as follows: TGCGCCAGCACCCCACCACAGGGGTTGTGGGCTTTCTTT. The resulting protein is CASTPPQGLWAFF.